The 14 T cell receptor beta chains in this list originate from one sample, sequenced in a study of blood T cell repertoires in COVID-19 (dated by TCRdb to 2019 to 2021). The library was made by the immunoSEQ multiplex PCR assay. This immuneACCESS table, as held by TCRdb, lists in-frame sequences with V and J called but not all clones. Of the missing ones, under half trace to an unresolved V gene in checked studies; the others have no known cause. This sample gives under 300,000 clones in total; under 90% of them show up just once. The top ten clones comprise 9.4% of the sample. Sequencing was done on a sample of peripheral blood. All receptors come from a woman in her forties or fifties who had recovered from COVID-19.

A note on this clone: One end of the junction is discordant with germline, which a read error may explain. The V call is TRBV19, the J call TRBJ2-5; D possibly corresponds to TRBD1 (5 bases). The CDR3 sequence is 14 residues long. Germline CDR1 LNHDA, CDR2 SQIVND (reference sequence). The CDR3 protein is CASRLSGQGRESDF. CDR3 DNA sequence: TGTGCCAGTAGGCTCTCTGGTCAGGGCAGAGAATCCGACTTC.

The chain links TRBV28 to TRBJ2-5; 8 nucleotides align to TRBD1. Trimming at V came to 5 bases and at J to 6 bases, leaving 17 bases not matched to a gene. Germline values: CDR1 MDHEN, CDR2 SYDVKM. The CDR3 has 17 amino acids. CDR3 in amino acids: CASSTLMAPGQAKTQYF. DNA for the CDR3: TGTGCCAGCAGTACCCTTATGGCGCCGGGACAGGCCAAGACCCAGTACTTC. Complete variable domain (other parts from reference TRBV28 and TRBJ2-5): DVKVTQSSRYLVKRTGEKVFLECVQDMDHENMFWYRQDPGLGLRLIYFSYDVKMKEKGDIPEGYSVSREKKERFSLILESASTNQTSMYLCASSTLMAPGQAKTQYFGPGTRLLVL.

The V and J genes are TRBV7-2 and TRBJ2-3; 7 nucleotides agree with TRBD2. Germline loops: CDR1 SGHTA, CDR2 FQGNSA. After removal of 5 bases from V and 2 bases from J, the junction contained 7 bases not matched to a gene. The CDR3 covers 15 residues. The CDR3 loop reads CASSLRDYHTDTQYF. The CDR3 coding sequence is TGTGCCAGCAGCCTCCGGGACTACCACACAGATACGCAGTATTTT.

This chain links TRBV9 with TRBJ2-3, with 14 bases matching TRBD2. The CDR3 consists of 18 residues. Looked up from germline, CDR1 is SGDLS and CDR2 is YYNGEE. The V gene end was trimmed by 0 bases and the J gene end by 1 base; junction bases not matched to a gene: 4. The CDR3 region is CASSVGTSGRWGTDTQYF. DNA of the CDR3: TGTGCCAGCAGCGTAGGGACTAGCGGGAGGTGGGGCACAGATACGCAGTATTTT.

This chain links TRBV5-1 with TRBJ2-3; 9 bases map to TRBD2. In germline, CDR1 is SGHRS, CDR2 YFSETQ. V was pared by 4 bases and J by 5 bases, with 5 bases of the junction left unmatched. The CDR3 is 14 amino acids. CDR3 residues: CASSEGLAIDTQYF. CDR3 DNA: TGCGCCAGCAGCGAAGGACTAGCGATAGATACGCAGTATTTT.

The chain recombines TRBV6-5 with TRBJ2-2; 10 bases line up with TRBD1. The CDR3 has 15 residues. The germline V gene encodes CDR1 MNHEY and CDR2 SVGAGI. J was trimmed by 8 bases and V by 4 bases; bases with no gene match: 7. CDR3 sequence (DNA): TGTGCCAGCAGTTGGATCGGGACAGGGGTAGGGGAGCTGTTTTTT. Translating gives CASSWIGTGVGELFF.

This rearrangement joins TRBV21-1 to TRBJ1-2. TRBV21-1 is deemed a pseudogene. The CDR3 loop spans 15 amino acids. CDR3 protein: CASSKAEVLNYGYTF. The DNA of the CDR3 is TGTGCCAGCAGCAAAGCCGAGGTTCTGAACTATGGCTACACCTTC.

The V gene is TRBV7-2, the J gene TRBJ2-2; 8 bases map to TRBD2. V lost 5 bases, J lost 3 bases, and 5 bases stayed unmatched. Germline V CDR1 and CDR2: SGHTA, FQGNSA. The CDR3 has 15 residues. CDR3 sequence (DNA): TGTGCCAGCAGCAGCGGGGGAGGTTACACCGGGGAGCTGTTTTTT. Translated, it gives CASSSGGGYTGELFF.

CDR3 residues: CAWNGGISNQPQHF. Here the CDR3 DNA reads TGTGCCTGGAACGGGGGGATTAGCAATCAGCCCCAGCATTTT. This sequence joins TRBV30 and TRBJ1-5; maybe TRBD1 (5 bases). Germline CDR1 and CDR2: GTSNPN and SVGIG (reference sequence). With 4 bases removed from V and 0 bases from J, the gap between germline ends came to 10 bases. This CDR3 has 14 residues. The whole variable domain, filled in from reference TRBV30 and TRBJ1-5, reads SQTIHQWPATLVQPVGSPLSLECTVEGTSNPNLYWYRQAAGRGLQLLFYSVGIGQISSEVPQNLSASRPQDRQFILSSKKLLLSDSGFYLCAWNGGISNQPQHFGDGTRLSIL.

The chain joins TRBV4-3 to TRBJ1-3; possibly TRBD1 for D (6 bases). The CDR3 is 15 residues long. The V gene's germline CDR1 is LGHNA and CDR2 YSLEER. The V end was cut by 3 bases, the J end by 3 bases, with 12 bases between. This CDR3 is CASSHLGGRGNTIYF. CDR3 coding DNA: TGCGCCAGCAGCCACCTCGGGGGGCGTGGAAACACCATATATTTT.

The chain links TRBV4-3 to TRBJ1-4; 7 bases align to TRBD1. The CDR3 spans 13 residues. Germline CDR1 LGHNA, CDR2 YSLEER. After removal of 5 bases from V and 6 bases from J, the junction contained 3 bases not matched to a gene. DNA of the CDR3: TGCGCCAGCAGCTGGACAGGATATGAAAAACTGTTTTTT. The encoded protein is CASSWTGYEKLFF.

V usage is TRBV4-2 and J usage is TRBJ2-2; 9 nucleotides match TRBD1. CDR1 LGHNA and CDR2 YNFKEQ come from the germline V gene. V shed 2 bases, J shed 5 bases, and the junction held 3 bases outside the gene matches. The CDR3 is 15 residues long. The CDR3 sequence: CASSQRDRETGELFF. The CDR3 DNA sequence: TGTGCCAGCAGCCAAAGGGACAGGGAGACCGGGGAGCTGTTTTTT.

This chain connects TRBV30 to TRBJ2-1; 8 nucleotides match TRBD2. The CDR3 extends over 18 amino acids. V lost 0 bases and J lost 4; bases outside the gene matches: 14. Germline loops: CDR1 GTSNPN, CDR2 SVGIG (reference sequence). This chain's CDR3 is CAWSVPLAGPRKYNEQFF. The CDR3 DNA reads TGTGCCTGGAGTGTACCTCTAGCGGGCCCCCGGAAGTACAATGAGCAGTTCTTC.

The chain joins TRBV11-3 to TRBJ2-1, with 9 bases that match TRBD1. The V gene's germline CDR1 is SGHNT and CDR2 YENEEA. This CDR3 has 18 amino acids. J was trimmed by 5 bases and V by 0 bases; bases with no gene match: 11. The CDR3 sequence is CASSLDQGGTGKHNEQFF. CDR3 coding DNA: TGTGCCAGCAGCTTAGATCAGGGGGGGACAGGGAAGCACAATGAGCAGTTCTTC. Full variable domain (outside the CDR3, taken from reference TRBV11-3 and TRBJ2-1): EAGVVQSPRYKIIEKKQPVAFWCNPISGHNTLYWYLQNLGQGPELLIRYENEEAVDDSQLPKDRFSAERLKGVDSTLKIQPAELGDSAVYLCASSLDQGGTGKHNEQFFGPGTRLTVL.